The 5 T cell receptor beta chains listed next were all sequenced from one sample in a study of T-cell memory formation after mild COVID-19. TCRdb reanalysed the 5' RACE reads using MiXCR and keeps one entry per CDR3 protein. Among hundreds of thousands of distinct CDR3 sequences listed, less than 25% were seen once. The specimen was PBMCs or a T cell subset sorted from them (not recorded which). The receptors were gathered from an adult woman who had mild COVID-19 (a few samples of this study predate the infection). Cell type and time point are not known.

The chain joins TRBV19 to TRBJ1-5, with D maybe TRBD1 (6 bases). The length of the CDR3 is 12 residues. V was pared by 10 bases and J by 9 bases, with 16 bases between. In germline, CDR1 is LNHDA, CDR2 SQIVND (reference sequence). The CDR3 sequence: CATTGGDRPQHF. As DNA, the CDR3 is TGTGCCACCACGGGGGGCGATCGGCCCCAGCATTTT.

This clonotype was picked up many times. This sequence joins TRBV7-9 and TRBJ2-7; TRBD1 aligns across 11 bases. V shed 5 bases, J shed 7 bases, and the junction held 13 bases outside the gene matches. There are 16 residues in the CDR3. CDR1 and CDR2 (germline): SEHNR, FQNEAQ (reference sequence). Here the CDR3 DNA reads TGTGCCAGCAGCCGAACGACAGGGACAGGGGGGGAGGAGCAGTACTTC. It is translated as CASSRTTGTGGEEQYF.

V is TRBV13 and J is TRBJ2-2; the D is unclear. Germline CDR1 and CDR2: PRHDT and FYEKMQ (reference sequence). The CDR3 is 14 residues long. V was shortened by 2 bases and J by 8 bases, with 12 bases between the two germline ends. The CDR3 DNA is TGTGCCAGCAGCTTATGGGCCGGTCCGGGGGAGCTGTTTTTT. Residues: CASSLWAGPGELFF. Full variable domain (missing parts from reference TRBV13 and TRBJ2-2): AAGVIQSPRHLIKEKRETATLKCYPIPRHDTVYWYQQGPGQDPQFLISFYEKMQSDKGSIPDRFSAQQFSDYHSELNMSSLELGDSALYFCASSLWAGPGELFFGEGSRLTVL.

The chain uses TRBV24-1 and TRBJ2-3; no reliable D call. Trimming removed 5 bases at V and 1 base at J, with 6 bases between. Germline V gene sequence: CDR1 KGHDR, CDR2 SFDVKD. The length of the CDR3 is 13 residues. The CDR3 sequence: CATSASGTDTQYF. CDR3 sequence (DNA): TGTGCCACCAGTGCCTCAGGCACAGATACGCAGTATTTT.

This chain uses TRBV12-3 or TRBV12-4 with TRBJ1-1; tentatively, D is TRBD1 (5 bases). The length of the CDR3 is 15 residues. Trimming cost V 5 bases and J 0 bases, with 13 bases left between them. As DNA, the CDR3 is TGTGCCAGCAGTCTCAGGGTAGGAGTGAACACTGAAGCTTTCTTT. This encodes CASSLRVGVNTEAFF.